The rows below give T cell receptor beta chains drawn from one sample of a study of blood T cell repertoires in COVID-19. Sequencing used immunoSEQ multiplex PCR; TCRdb keeps in-frame clones, though not all of them. The data hold around 390,000 clones, with approximately 87% observed a single time. Sequencing input: PBMCs or T cells enriched from blood (not recorded which). The origin of the receptors is a woman in her fifties or sixties who had recovered from COVID-19. Both conserved end residues are part of each CDR3. The D gene is left open where the match is weak. Size is omitted from some rows. Given values are once, few, many or a class for expanded clones.

V gene	clone size	J gene	D gene	CDR3 DNA	CDR3 protein
TRBV10-2	NA	TRBJ1-2	TRBD1	TGCGCCAGCAGTTTGAACTGGGACAGCTATGGCTACACCTTC	CASSLNWDSYGYTF
TRBV19	NA	TRBJ2-1	NA	TGTGCCAGTAGCCTACTAGAAAATGAGCAGTTCTTC	CASSLLENEQFF
TRBV5-1	NA	TRBJ1-5	NA	TGCGCCAGCAGCTTCGGAGTCAATCAGCCCCAGCATTTT	CASSFGVNQPQHF
TRBV15	NA	TRBJ1-2	NA	TGTGCCACCAGCAGAGCTGGGGGCGCTAACTATGGCTACACCTTC	CATSRAGGANYGYTF
TRBV27	NA	TRBJ2-5	NA	TGTGCCAGCAGTGCGGCGGGGTGGAGGGAGACCCAGTACTTC	CASSAAGWRETQYF
TRBV7-9	NA	TRBJ1-4	TRBD1	TGTGCCAGCAGCCTGGACAGGTTAAATGAAAAACTGTTTTTT	CASSLDRLNEKLFF
TRBV7-6	NA	TRBJ2-5	TRBD2	TGTGCCAGCAGCTTAGCCAGCGGGGGGGAAGAGACCCAGTACTTC	CASSLASGGEETQYF
TRBV5-1	once	TRBJ2-7	TRBD1	TGCGCCAGCAGCTTGAGGGACAGGGGGCACGAGCAGTACTTC	CASSLRDRGHEQYF
TRBV20-1	NA	TRBJ1-3	NA	TGCAGTGCTAGCCAGGAATCCACCATATATTTT	CSASQESTIYF
TRBV7-9	NA	TRBJ2-7	NA	TGTGCCAGCAGCTTAGCAATCGGGCAGGGCGGTTACGAGCAGTACTTC	CASSLAIGQGGYEQYF
TRBV15	NA	TRBJ1-5	TRBD1	TGTGCCACCAGCGGAGATACAGGGGTTGCTCAGCCCCAGCATTTT	CATSGDTGVAQPQHF
TRBV7-9	NA	TRBJ2-2	TRBD1	TGTGCCAGCAGCTTTCTGACAGGGTCAAACACCGGGGAGCTGTTTTTT	CASSFLTGSNTGELFF
TRBV7-2	NA	TRBJ2-2	TRBD1	TGTGCCAGCAGCCCGAGGGGGCTACAGGGGCGGGAGCTGTTTTTT	CASSPRGLQGRELFF
TRBV7-6	NA	TRBJ1-2	NA	TGTGCCAGCAGCTTAGCGGCAGATGGCTACACCTTC	CASSLAADGYTF
TRBV9	NA	TRBJ1-3	NA	TGTGCCAGCAGCGTAGAAGGGGAAGGAAACACCATATATTTT	CASSVEGEGNTIYF
TRBV7-8	NA	TRBJ1-1	NA	TGTGCCAGCAGCTTATTGAGGGCCGCCACTGAAGCTTTCTTT	CASSLLRAATEAFF
TRBV18	NA	TRBJ1-4	NA	TGTGCCAGCTCACTCAACAGGGCCTCAGAAAAACTGTTTTTT	CASSLNRASEKLFF
TRBV7-2	NA	TRBJ2-1	TRBD2	TGTGCCAGCAGCTTATCTTCCGGGGGGTCCTACAATGAGCAGTTCTTC	CASSLSSGGSYNEQFF
TRBV9	NA	TRBJ2-1	NA	TGTGCCAGCAGCGACCGGACTCTCAGGAGCTCCTACAATGAGCAGTTCTTC	CASSDRTLRSSYNEQFF
TRBV7-9	NA	TRBJ2-7	TRBD2	TGTGCCAGCAGCCTGCCGGGACTAGCGTATTTGGAGAGCTCTCGCGAGCAGTACTTC	CASSLPGLAYLESSREQYF
TRBV7-2	NA	TRBJ2-3	NA	TGTGCCAGCAGCTTAGCGCGACTGAGCACAGATACGCAGTATTTT	CASSLARLSTDTQYF
TRBV4-2	NA	TRBJ2-3	NA	TGTGCCAGCAGCCAAGATCCGCGGGACAGCAGCACAGATACGCAGTATTTT	CASSQDPRDSSTDTQYF
TRBV13	NA	TRBJ1-1	NA	TGTGCCAGCAGCTTTCGAGGCGGAATGCTTGAAGCTTTCTTT	CASSFRGGMLEAFF
TRBV5-1	NA	TRBJ2-2	NA	TGCGCCAGCAGCTTTCAGGAAGTAGTTGCGAACACCGGGGAGCTGTTTTTT	CASSFQEVVANTGELFF
TRBV4-1	NA	TRBJ1-2	TRBD1	TGCGCCAGCAGCCAAGAACACAGGGGAGGTGATGGCTACACCTTC	CASSQEHRGGDGYTF
TRBV5-4	NA	TRBJ1-1	NA	TGTGCCAGCAGCCCGCTCTTTGGGAGCATGAACACTGAAGCTTTCTTT	CASSPLFGSMNTEAFF
TRBV5-1	NA	TRBJ2-5	NA	TGCGCCAGCAGCTTGGGCGGGGACCGAGAGACCCAGTACTTC	CASSLGGDRETQYF
TRBV19	NA	TRBJ2-1	TRBD2	TGTGCCAGTAGGGCGGGGGGAGGTAACAATGAGCAGTTCTTC	CASRAGGGNNEQFF
TRBV28	NA	TRBJ1-1	NA	TGTGCCAGCAGTGGGGGGGGACAAGTGGGTTTAGAAACTGAAGCTTTCTTT	CASSGGGQVGLETEAFF
TRBV24-1	once	TRBJ1-5	NA	TGTGCCACCAGTGATTTTACAGCTAATCAGCCCCAGCATTTT	CATSDFTANQPQHF
TRBV4-3	NA	TRBJ2-7	TRBD1	TGCGCCAGCAGCCACGGACAGGGTACCTACGAGCAGTACTTC	CASSHGQGTYEQYF
TRBV2	few	TRBJ1-2	NA	TGTGCCAGCAGGGAGACGAGCTATGGCTACACCTTC	CASRETSYGYTF
TRBV2	NA	TRBJ1-5	NA	TGTGCCAGCAATGGGGGCGTCGTTGGTCAGCCCCAGCATTTT	CASNGGVVGQPQHF
TRBV30	NA	TRBJ2-1	NA	TGTGCCTGGAGTACCGGGACTCCCTATAGCTTCTTC	CAWSTGTPYSFF
TRBV7-9	NA	TRBJ1-1	TRBD1	TGTGCCAGCAGCCACGAGGGACAGGGTAGTTTTTCTTTCTTT	CASSHEGQGSFSFF
TRBV19	NA	TRBJ2-5	NA	TGTGCCAGTAGTAGAGGGACTTCGGAGACCCAGTACTTC	CASSRGTSETQYF
TRBV29-1	NA	TRBJ1-2	TRBD1	TGCAGCGTTGAAGGTGGTGGGCAGGGGGCTTTTGGCTACACCTTC	CSVEGGGQGAFGYTF
TRBV6-1	NA	TRBJ1-6	NA	TGTGCCAGCAGTGAAACGGGGGGTCGGGGGATTTATTCACCCCTCCACTTT	CASSETGGRGIYSPLHF
TRBV29-1	NA	TRBJ2-3	TRBD1	TGCAGCGTTCACCCCAAGGGACAGAAGCCAGATACGCAGTATTTT	CSVHPKGQKPDTQYF
TRBV30	NA	TRBJ1-5	NA	TGTGCCTGGAGTCCGAGGGCTCTTGGCGATCAGCCCCAGCATTTT	CAWSPRALGDQPQHF
TRBV18	once	TRBJ1-2	TRBD1	TGTGCCAGCTCACCGCAGGGGGACTATGGCTACACCTTC	CASSPQGDYGYTF
TRBV27	once	TRBJ2-5	TRBD2	TGTGCCAGCAGTGGGCTAGCGGGGCTAGAGACCCAGTACTTC	CASSGLAGLETQYF
TRBV7-8	NA	TRBJ1-1	NA	TGTGCCAGCAGCTTAGGGGACCAGGGGCTAGGTGCTTTCTTT	CASSLGDQGLGAFF
TRBV29-1	NA	TRBJ2-2	TRBD1	TGCAGCGTTGAAATTTTTGGGACAGGGGTCACCGGGGAGCTGTTTTTT	CSVEIFGTGVTGELFF
TRBV6-5	NA	TRBJ2-7	NA	TGTGCCAGCGGAAACCTCCCGGACACTGCCTACGAGCAGTACTTC	CASGNLPDTAYEQYF
TRBV15	NA	TRBJ1-2	TRBD1	TGTGCCACCAGCAGGGACAGGGGGCGCGTCTATGGCTACACCTTC	CATSRDRGRVYGYTF
TRBV25-1	NA	TRBJ1-2	NA	TGTGCCAGCAGTGATGTTGGGGCCGCGGTTGGCTACACCTTC	CASSDVGAAVGYTF
TRBV11-2	once	TRBJ2-3	TRBD1	TGTGCCAGCAGCCCTCTTCGACAGGGTACGCAGTATTTT	CASSPLRQGTQYF
TRBV3-1/TRBV3-2	NA	TRBJ1-6	NA	TGTGCCAGCAGCCCCTACCAGGGGAATTCACCCCTCCACTTT	CASSPYQGNSPLHF
TRBV30	NA	TRBJ2-1	NA	TGTGCCTGGAGCACAGGAATCGGTGAGCAGTTCTTC	CAWSTGIGEQFF
TRBV2	NA	TRBJ1-2	NA	TGTGCCAGCAGTGAAGCCTGGGAAGGGGGCTATGGCTACACCTTC	CASSEAWEGGYGYTF
TRBV5-6	NA	TRBJ2-1	NA	TGTGCCAGCAGAGGAGACTCCCCGCAATGGGTAGAGCAGTTCTTC	CASRGDSPQWVEQFF
TRBV4-1	NA	TRBJ2-1	NA	TGCGCCAGCAGCCCCCTCACGAGGGGCAGGGGAGGGGATGAGCAGTTCTTC	CASSPLTRGRGGDEQFF
TRBV19	NA	TRBJ2-2	TRBD1	TGTGCCAGTAGTATCCCCGGGACAGTTTTGACCGGGGAGCTGTTTTTT	CASSIPGTVLTGELFF
TRBV5-1	NA	TRBJ2-5	NA	TGCGCCAGTTCACTACAGGGATTGGTAGAGACCCAGTACTTC	CASSLQGLVETQYF